These 20 T cell receptor beta chains came from one sample sequenced in a study of blood T cells in healthy people across ages. The use of a sample-barcoded 5' primer and a J-beta primer mix characterized a second PCR of roughly 6 to 11 cycles. MiXCR was run by TCRdb on the 5' RACE reads, yielding one entry per CDR3 protein. The table lists around 1.1 million distinct CDR3 sequences, 35% to 40% of them singletons, with 10% to 15% in the top ten. The sample consisted of blood. The receptor source for this set is a young man in good health.

This clonotype was seen more than once but under ten times. The chain recombines TRBV3-1 with TRBJ1-2; D remains ambiguous. This CDR3 is 13 amino acids long. Germline assignment: CDR1 LGHDT and CDR2 YNNKEL (reference sequence). Between the trimmed V and J ends, which lost 6 bases and 10 bases, there was a span of 18 bases. This CDR3 reads CASSPDSESVYTF. The CDR3 DNA reads TGTGCCAGCAGTCCTGATTCCGAGTCTGTCTACACCTTC. Supplemented by reference TRBV3-1 and TRBJ1-2, the full variable domain reads DTAVSQTPKYLVTQMGNDKSIKCEQNLGHDTMYWYKQDSKKFLKIMFSYNNKELIINETVPNRFSPKSPDKAHLNLHINSLELGDSAVYFCASSPDSESVYTFGSGTRLTVV.

The chain uses TRBV20-1 and TRBJ2-3, with TRBD2 identical over 15 bases. Germline V gene data show CDR1 as DFQATT and CDR2 as SNEGSKA (reference sequence). With 6 bases clipped from V and 0 bases from J, the junction kept 16 bases outside the gene matches. The CDR3 extends over 20 amino acids. DNA of the CDR3: TGCAGTGCCTTAGCCCTTCCGGGACTAGCGGGGGGAAGTAGCACAGATACGCAGTATTTT. Translating gives CSALALPGLAGGSSTDTQYF.

The genes are TRBV4-1 and TRBJ1-6, with a tentative D call TRBD1 (5 bases). V was trimmed by 3 bases and J by 4 bases, leaving 13 bases between them. Germline lookup yields CDR1 MGHRA and CDR2 YSYEKL. The CDR3 has 16 amino acids. Written as DNA, the CDR3 is TGCGCCAGCAGCCAGGGGGACGGAATATATAATTCACCCCTCCACTTT. Amino acid sequence: CASSQGDGIYNSPLHF.

This clonotype was picked up a small number of times. The chain employs TRBV4-3 and TRBJ1-2, with D possibly being TRBD1 (5 bases). The germline gives CDR1 LGHNA, CDR2 YSLEER. Trimming took 0 bases from V and 6 from J, leaving 17 bases between them. This CDR3 spans 16 amino acids. The CDR3 bases are TGCGCCAGCAGCCAAGATCCGGCAGGGCCTCGGGATGGCTACACCTTC. The encoded protein is CASSQDPAGPRDGYTF.

This chain uses TRBV10-3 with TRBJ1-5; TRBD1 is a possible D gene (5 bases). Germline V gene data show CDR1 as ENHRY and CDR2 as SYGVKD. V lost 2 bases to trimming and J lost 3 bases, with 11 bases between them. This CDR3 contains 15 residues. The chain's CDR3 is CAISERQGTNQPQHF. The CDR3 bases are TGTGCCATCAGTGAGAGGCAGGGTACCAATCAGCCCCAGCATTTT.

The rearrangement joins TRBV4-3 to TRBJ2-3, with D perhaps assigned TRBD1 or TRBD2 (5 bases each). This CDR3 has 15 residues. V lost 0 bases and J lost 5, with 12 bases in between. CDR1 is LGHNA, CDR2 YSLEER, per germline. CDR3 DNA: TGCGCCAGCAGCCAAGATGGGACGGGCCGAGATACGCAGTATTTT. Translating gives CASSQDGTGRDTQYF.

The CDR3 sequence: CASSYSDGGNSPLHF. The CDR3 DNA reads as TGTGCCAGCAGTTACTCGGATGGGGGTAATTCACCCCTCCACTTT. The rearrangement uses TRBV6-6 and TRBJ1-6, with D possibly TRBD1 on 5 matching bases. Germline loops: CDR1 MNHNY, CDR2 SVGAGI (reference sequence). Trimming took off 0 bases at V and 6 bases at J, with 9 bases between the two ends. The CDR3 is 15 amino acids.

This clonotype turned up a few times. The chain combines TRBV7-2 with TRBJ1-5; 8 nucleotides align to TRBD1. The germline gives CDR1 SGHTA, CDR2 FQGNSA. The CDR3 consists of 16 residues. Trimming at V came to 5 bases and at J to 3 bases, leaving 9 bases not matched to a gene. The chain's CDR3 is CASSNPGQAANQPQHF. In DNA form, the CDR3 reads TGTGCCAGCAGCAACCCGGGACAGGCTGCCAATCAGCCCCAGCATTTT. Combining the CDR3 with reference TRBV7-2 and TRBJ1-5 gives the whole variable domain GAGVSQSPSNKVTEKGKDVELRCDPISGHTALYWYRQSLGQGLEFLIYFQGNSAPDKSGLPSDRFSAERTGGSVSTLTIQRTQQEDSAVYLCASSNPGQAANQPQHFGDGTRLSIL.

CDR3: CASSSGQEGTGELFF. The CDR3 DNA follows: TGTGCCAGCAGCTCGGGACAGGAAGGGACCGGGGAGCTGTTTTTT. V is TRBV7-9 and J is TRBJ2-2; 8 nucleotides line up with TRBD1. The ends lost 4 bases at V and 5 bases at J; junction bases unmatched: 6. Germline CDR1 reads SEHNR; CDR2 reads FQNEAQ (reference sequence). The CDR3 consists of 15 residues.

The chain is built from TRBV12-3 or TRBV12-4 and TRBJ2-2; maybe TRBD2 (5 bases). Trimming left V 6 bases short and J 0 bases short, with 14 bases between. This CDR3 spans 16 amino acids. Written as DNA, the CDR3 is TGTGCCAGCAGCCTCACTAGATATACGAACACCGGGGAGCTGTTTTTT. Translation gives CASSLTRYTNTGELFF.

The chain couples TRBV14 to TRBJ2-7; unclear D gene. CDR3 length equals 12 residues. CDR1 SGHDN and CDR2 FVKESK come from the germline V gene. Deletions cut 4 bases from V and 5 bases from J, with 9 bases between. The CDR3: CASSPYGHEQYF. The DNA of the CDR3 is TGTGCCAGCAGCCCCTATGGCCACGAGCAGTACTTC.

The chain links TRBV30 to TRBJ1-2; D is ambiguous. The CDR3 extends over 11 amino acids. Germline CDR1 is GTSNPN and CDR2 is SVGIG (reference sequence). The ends were cut back, 5 bases at V and 2 bases at J, with 6 bases in the middle. This chain's CDR3 is CAWQANYGYTF. CDR3 DNA: TGTGCCTGGCAAGCAAACTATGGCTACACCTTC.

This clonotype has ten or more counts. One end of the junction varies from germline; a read error may be responsible. V is TRBV12-3 or TRBV12-4 and J is TRBJ1-2; D is perhaps TRBD1 (6 bases). The CDR3 loop spans 14 amino acids. The DNA of the CDR3 is TGCGCCAGCAGCTTGGGGACAAGCAACTATGGCTACACCTTC. Residues: CASSLGTSNYGYTF.

The V and J genes are TRBV10-3 and TRBJ1-1; D is ambiguous. CDR1 is ENHRY and CDR2 is SYGVKD in the germline V gene. This CDR3 is built from 14 residues. V lost 3 bases and J 0 bases, leaving 8 bases between the germline ends. The CDR3 protein is CAISDILMNTEAFF. The CDR3 nucleotides read TGTGCCATCAGTGATATACTTATGAACACTGAAGCTTTCTTT.

The gene calls are TRBV5-1 and TRBJ2-1, with a tentative D call TRBD2 (7 bases). TRBJ2-7 matches the DNA end more closely, so the J call is doubtful. This CDR3 spans 15 amino acids. Germline V CDR1 and CDR2: SGHRS, YFSETQ. This CDR3 is CASSKEGGPYNEQYF. The DNA for the CDR3 is TGCGCCAGCAGCAAGGAGGGGGGGCCCTACAATGAGCAGTACTTC.

This clonotype was seen a handful of times. The rearrangement joins TRBV10-2 to TRBJ1-1; 7 nucleotides agree with TRBD1. Germline CDR1 and CDR2: WSHSY and SAAADI. This CDR3 is 14 amino acids long. The V and J ends lost 6 bases and 11 bases, in that order; junction bases with no gene match: 15. CDR3 residues: CASSFKRDSHRAFF. The CDR3, as DNA: TGCGCCAGCAGCTTTAAAAGGGACAGCCATAGGGCTTTCTTT.

The chain has TRBV9 and TRBJ2-3; unclear D gene. Germline V gene sequence: CDR1 SGDLS, CDR2 YYNGEE. The CDR3 runs to 13 residues. Trimming took 0 bases from V and 4 from J, leaving 6 bases between them. The CDR3 coding sequence is TGTGCCAGCAGCGTAGTAGTATCAGATACGCAGTATTTT. Translating gives CASSVVVSDTQYF.

V is TRBV5-1 and J is TRBJ2-2, with 8 bases matching TRBD1. In germline, CDR1 is SGHRS, CDR2 YFSETQ. The CDR3 has 16 residues. Unmatched junction bases numbered 9, after V lost 5 bases and J lost 3 bases. The CDR3 nucleotides read TGCGCCAGCAGGAGGGCGTTGACAGGGGACACCGGGGAGCTGTTTTTT. Translation gives CASRRALTGDTGELFF.

This clonotype appeared a few times. This sequence joins TRBV9 and TRBJ2-3; TRBD1 might be the D (6 bases). V was pared by 4 bases and J by 0 bases, with 15 bases between. This CDR3 is built from 16 residues. Germline V lookup: CDR1 SGDLS, CDR2 YYNGEE. The DNA for the CDR3 is TGTGCCAGCAGCCCCTCAGGGGCAGCTAGCACAGATACGCAGTATTTT. Encoded protein: CASSPSGAASTDTQYF. The whole variable domain, filled in from reference TRBV9 and TRBJ2-3, reads DSGVTQTPKHLITATGQRVTLRCSPRSGDLSVYWYQQSLDQGLQFLIQYYNGEERAKGNILERFSAQQFPDLHSELNLSSLELGDSALYFCASSPSGAASTDTQYFGPGTRLTVL.

This clonotype was observed a few times. The rearrangement joins TRBV25-1 to TRBJ1-2; TRBD1 aligns across 8 bases. The CDR3 sequence is 15 residues long. V trimming: 2 bases; J trimming: 2 bases; junction bases outside the gene matches: 4. Germline V gene lookup returns CDR1 MGHDK and CDR2 SYGVNS. The CDR3 region is CASSETGTGNYGYTF. For the CDR3, the DNA is TGTGCCAGCAGTGAAACCGGGACAGGCAACTATGGCTACACCTTC.